This T cell receptor beta chain was obtained from a study of T cell changes during pregnancy in multiple sclerosis. The V end lost 1 base, the J end lost 1 base, and 9 bases lay between the germline ends. Germline V gene sequence: CDR1 SGHRS, CDR2 YFSETQ. The CDR3 length is 15 residues. Only in-frame clones appear in the TCRdb table, and some are missing; sequencing was by immunoSEQ multiplex PCR. The table records some 41,000 clones, about 91% of them present only once. The gene calls are TRBV5-1 and TRBJ2-1, with TRBD2 as a possible D gene (6 bases). This clonotype originated in a female donor in good health, enrolled as a control in a pregnancy study. Source: CD4+ T cells from peripheral blood mononuclear cells, taken in the third trimester of pregnancy. The CDR3: CASSLSLASYNEQFF. DNA of the CDR3: TGCGCCAGCAGCTTGTCGCTAGCGTCCTACAATGAGCAGTTCTTC. The variable domain in full, with the rest retrieved from reference TRBV5-1 and TRBJ2-1, is KAGVTQTPRYLIKTRGQQVTLSCSPISGHRSVSWYQQTPGQGLQFLFEYFSETQRNKGNFPGRFSGRQFSNSRSEMNVSTLELGDSALYLCASSLSLASYNEQFFGPGTRLTVL.